The 4 T cell receptor beta chains given below trace back to one sample, sequenced in a study of blood T cells in healthy people across ages (dated by TCRdb to 2014 to 2015). The library was prepared using 5' RACE. Sequencing took place on an Illumina HiSeq 2500. A second PCR of roughly 7 to 11 cycles was performed with a sample-barcoded 5' primer and a J-beta primer mix. Through fastp at Q25 and MiXCR, TCRdb rebuilt clones from the public reads, retaining in-frame beta chains. Rows are combined by CDR3 protein, so each entry shows the most common genes and DNA. This sample gives about 1,600,000 distinct CDR3 sequences in total; about 43% of them show up just once. In total, the top ten clones hold roughly 7.9% of the sample. Sequencing was carried out using blood. All receptors derive from a woman under 30 in good health.

The sample holds one count of this clonotype. The CDR3 end shows no conserved phenylalanine or tryptophan, and so a read error is likely. The chain links TRBV27 to TRBJ2-1; TRBD2 agrees at 9 bases. J lost 6 bases, V lost 8 bases, and 8 bases had no gene match. This CDR3 is 14 amino acids long. CDR1 is MNHEY and CDR2 is SMNVEV in the germline V gene (reference sequence). DNA of the CDR3: TGTGCCAGCCGCGGGACTAGCCTCGCCAATGAGCAGTTCCTC. Amino acid sequence: CASRGTSLANEQFL.

The V gene is TRBV25-1, the J gene TRBJ1-2, with 8 positions matching TRBD1. CDR1 and CDR2 from the germline V gene are MGHDK and SYGVNS. J lost 8 bases, V lost 1 base, and 9 bases had no gene match. This CDR3 spans 15 amino acids. The CDR3 spells CASSESSGGRGGYTF. For the CDR3, the DNA is TGTGCCAGCAGTGAATCGTCAGGGGGCCGAGGAGGCTACACCTTC.

This clonotype was seen only a few times. The rearrangement links TRBV9 to TRBJ2-3, with 9 bases lining up with TRBD1. Trimming cost V 1 base and J 2 bases; bases outside gene matches: 11. Germline lookup yields CDR1 SGDLS and CDR2 YYNGEE. This CDR3 has 18 residues. The CDR3 is CASSVRSGTGGFTDTQYF. The CDR3, as DNA: TGTGCCAGCAGCGTACGAAGTGGTACAGGGGGCTTCACAGATACGCAGTATTTT. Full variable domain (rest looked up from reference TRBV9 and TRBJ2-3): DSGVTQTPKHLITATGQRVTLRCSPRSGDLSVYWYQQSLDQGLQFLIQYYNGEERAKGNILERFSAQQFPDLHSELNLSSLELGDSALYFCASSVRSGTGGFTDTQYFGPGTRLTVL.

The chain carries TRBV12-3 or TRBV12-4 and TRBJ1-3; possible D gene TRBD1, 6 bases. Trimming pared 6 bases from V and 5 bases from J, leaving 14 bases between. This CDR3 region has 14 residues. The CDR3 sequence is CASRQGFGRNTIYF. The DNA of the CDR3 is TGTGCCAGCAGACAGGGTTTTGGGAGAAACACCATATATTTT.